This T cell receptor (beta chain) was found in a study of breast tumors, draining lymph nodes, adjacent tissues. Breast cancer patients provided tissue from their axillary draining lymph nodes. TCRdb reprocessed the multiplex PCR reads via MiXCR and lists one record per CDR3 protein. The top ten hold 4% to 4.5% of the sample, which has about 200,000 distinct CDR3 sequences, 25% to 40% seen once. The germline V gene has CDR1 SGHDT and CDR2 YYEEEE. Trimming took 1 base from V and 3 from J, leaving 10 bases between them. This CDR3 spans 14 amino acids. V usage is TRBV5-6 and J usage is TRBJ1-1; D not certain. Sequencing was performed on axillary lymph node tissue. This clonotype was obtained from a female donor with breast cancer. Some clones in this sample may be carry-over from other donors' samples. The CDR3 loop reads CASSLSLGDTEAFF. The CDR3 DNA follows: TGTGCCAGCAGCTTGAGTCTCGGAGACACTGAAGCTTTCTTT.